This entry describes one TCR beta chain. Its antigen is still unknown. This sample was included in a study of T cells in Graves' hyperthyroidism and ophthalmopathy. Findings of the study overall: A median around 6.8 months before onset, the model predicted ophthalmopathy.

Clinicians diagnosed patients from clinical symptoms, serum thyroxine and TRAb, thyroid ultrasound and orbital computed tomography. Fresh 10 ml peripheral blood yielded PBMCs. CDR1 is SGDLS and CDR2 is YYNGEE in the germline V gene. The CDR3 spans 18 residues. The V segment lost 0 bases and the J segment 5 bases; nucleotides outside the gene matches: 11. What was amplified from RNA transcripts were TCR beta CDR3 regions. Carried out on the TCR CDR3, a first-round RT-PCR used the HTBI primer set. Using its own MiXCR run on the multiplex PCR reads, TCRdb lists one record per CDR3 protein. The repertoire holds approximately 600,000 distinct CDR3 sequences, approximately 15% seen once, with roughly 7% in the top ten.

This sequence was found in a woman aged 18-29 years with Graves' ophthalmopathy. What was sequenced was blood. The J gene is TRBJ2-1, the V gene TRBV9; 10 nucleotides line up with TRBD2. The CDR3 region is CASSVGGGAGLADNEQFF. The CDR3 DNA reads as TGTGCCAGCAGCGTAGGGGGGGGCGCAGGACTAGCGGACAATGAGCAGTTCTTC.